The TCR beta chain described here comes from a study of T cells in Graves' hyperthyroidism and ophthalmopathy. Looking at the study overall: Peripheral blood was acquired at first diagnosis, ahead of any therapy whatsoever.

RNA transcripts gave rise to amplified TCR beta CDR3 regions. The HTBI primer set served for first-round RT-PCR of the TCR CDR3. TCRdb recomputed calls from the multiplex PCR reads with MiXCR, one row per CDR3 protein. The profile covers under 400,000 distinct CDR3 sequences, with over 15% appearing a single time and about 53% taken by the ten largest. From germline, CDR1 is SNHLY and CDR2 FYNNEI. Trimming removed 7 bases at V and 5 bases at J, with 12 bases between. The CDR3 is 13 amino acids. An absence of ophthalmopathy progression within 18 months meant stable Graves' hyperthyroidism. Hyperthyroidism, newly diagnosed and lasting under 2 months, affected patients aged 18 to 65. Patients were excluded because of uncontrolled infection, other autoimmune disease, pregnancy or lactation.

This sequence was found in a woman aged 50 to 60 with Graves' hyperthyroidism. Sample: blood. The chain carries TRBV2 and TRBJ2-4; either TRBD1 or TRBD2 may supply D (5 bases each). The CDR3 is CASKGDSQNIQYF. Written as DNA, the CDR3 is TGTGCCAGCAAGGGAGACAGTCAAAACATTCAGTACTTC.